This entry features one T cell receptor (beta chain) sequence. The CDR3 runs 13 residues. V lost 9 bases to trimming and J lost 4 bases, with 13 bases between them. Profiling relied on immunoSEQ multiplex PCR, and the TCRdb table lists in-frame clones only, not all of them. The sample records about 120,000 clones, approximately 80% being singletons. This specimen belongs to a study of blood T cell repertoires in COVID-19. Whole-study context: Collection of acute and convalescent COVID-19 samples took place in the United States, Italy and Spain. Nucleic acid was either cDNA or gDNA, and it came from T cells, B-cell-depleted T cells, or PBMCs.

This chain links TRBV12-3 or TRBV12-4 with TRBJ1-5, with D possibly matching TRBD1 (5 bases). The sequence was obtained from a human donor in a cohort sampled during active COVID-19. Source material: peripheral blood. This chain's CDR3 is CASSREGNQPQHF. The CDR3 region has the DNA TGTGCCAGTTCCAGGGAGGGGAATCAGCCCCAGCATTTT.